This TCR beta chain was sequenced in a study of early T cells in non-severe SARS-CoV-2 infection. About the research overall: With bulk RNA from unsorted whole blood as input, sequencing yielded unpaired chains.

Separate cDNA molecules each had unique molecular identifiers attached to them. TCRdb reprocessed the 5' RACE reads with MiXCR, giving one entry per CDR3 protein. The table records 45,000 to 60,000 distinct CDR3 sequences, under 9% of them present only once. This CDR3 is 15 amino acids long. The V gene end was trimmed by 4 bases and the J gene end by 3 bases; junction bases not matched to a gene: 4. Per the germline V gene, CDR1 is WSHSY and CDR2 is SAAADI. This clonotype was observed many times. Its antigen is currently unknown. Study findings and constraints: VDJdb-based annotation leaned toward anti-spike CD8 responses and missed private and CD4 specificities.

This TCR came from an adult who was a healthcare worker with PCR-confirmed SARS-CoV-2 infection or an uninfected control (not recorded which). The chain has TRBV10-2 and TRBJ2-7; 12 bases are a match to TRBD2. The sample here was whole blood, taken at baseline. The CDR3 reads CASSGLAGGVYEQYF. CDR3 coding DNA: TGCGCCAGCAGTGGGCTAGCGGGAGGGGTCTACGAGCAGTACTTC.